This entry features one T cell receptor (beta chain) sequence. Its antigen is currently unknown. This record belongs to a study of post-analysis software for immune sequencing data. Points from the study as a whole: Patients had higher frequencies than controls of five TRBV segments, including TRBV5-6, TRBV5-1 and TRBV20-1.

The CDR3 sequence is 13 residues long. The germline CDR1 and CDR2 sequences are MNHEY and SVGAGI. V gave up 10 bases and J gave up 0 bases, with 10 bases separating them. cDNA libraries of TCR beta carried unique molecular identifiers. Each CDR3 protein gets one entry after TCRdb re-called the PCR reads with MiXCR. This table has 820,000 or so distinct CDR3 sequences, about 57% appearing once. The specimen was blood. The TCR originated in a girl aged 10-17 years with multiple sclerosis. The chain couples TRBV6-5 to TRBJ2-1, with D unresolved. The CDR3: CAIQSPSYNEQFF. The CDR3 DNA reads TGTGCCATACAGTCGCCCTCCTACAATGAGCAGTTCTTC.